This T cell receptor beta chain was documented in a study of monozygotic twins with inflammatory bowel disease. Regarding this clonotype: Its antigen is not identified.

TCRdb reprocessed the 5' RACE reads; each CDR3 protein has one entry and no DNA is given. The sample table includes over 200,000 distinct CDR3 sequences. The germline V gene encodes CDR1 MDHEN and CDR2 SYDVKM. The CDR3 totals 14 residues. Study-level results: Clonotypes shared with others were fewer in IBD patients than in healthy twins, especially with disease activity.

The J gene is TRBJ1-2, the V gene TRBV28; without DNA, the TCRdb call of TRBD1 cannot be checked. The TCR was taken from a human donor with ulcerative colitis or Crohn's disease, or a healthy co-twin of an affected twin (not recorded which). Material: blood. The CDR3 is CASSSGDIPYGYTF.